The 14 T cell receptor beta chains below were found in one sample sequenced in a study of blood T cell repertoires in COVID-19. Measured with immunoSEQ multiplex PCR; TCRdb has only the in-frame clones, and not every one. Of some 200,000 clones listed, 81% are singletons. Material: PBMCs or T cells enriched from blood (not recorded which). These receptors were obtained from a man between 40 and 49 years old who had recovered from COVID-19.

The rearrangement uses TRBV2 and TRBJ1-5; no firm D call. With 8 bases removed from V and 0 bases from J, the gap between germline ends came to 5 bases. Germline assignment: CDR1 SNHLY and CDR2 FYNNEI. CDR3 size: 12 residues. CDR3 nucleotides: TGTGCCAGCGGGAGTAGCAATCAGCCCCAGCATTTT. Translation gives CASGSSNQPQHF.

The rearrangement links TRBV18 to TRBJ2-2, with 8 bases matching TRBD1. The CDR3 covers 15 residues. Per the germline V gene, CDR1 is KGHSH and CDR2 is LQKENI. With V trimmed by 6 bases and J by 2 bases, 5 bases remained unmatched. The CDR3 loop is CASSQGQVNTGELFF. Here the CDR3 DNA reads TGTGCCAGCTCGCAGGGACAGGTTAACACCGGGGAGCTGTTTTTT.

A few counts support this clone. V is TRBV5-6 and J is TRBJ1-2, with no clear D. The CDR3 covers 14 residues. Between the trimmed V and J ends, which lost 0 bases and 2 bases, there was a span of 8 bases. The germline CDR1 and CDR2 sequences are SGHDT and YYEEEE. The chain's CDR3 is CASSLATRNYGYTF. CDR3 sequence (DNA): TGTGCCAGCAGCTTGGCGACTCGCAACTATGGCTACACCTTC.

The V call is TRBV7-9, the J call TRBJ2-7; a possible D gene is TRBD2 (5 bases). This CDR3 comprises 13 residues. Trimming pared 4 bases from V and 2 bases from J, leaving 9 bases between. In germline, CDR1 is SEHNR, CDR2 FQNEAQ (reference sequence). CDR3 residues: CASSSSGTYEQYF. Here the CDR3 DNA reads TGTGCCAGCAGCTCGTCGGGGACCTACGAGCAGTACTTC.

V gene TRBV7-9 combines with J gene TRBJ1-2, with unresolved D. Germline V gene data show CDR1 as SEHNR and CDR2 as FQNEAQ (reference sequence). The V end was cut by 5 bases, the J end by 8 bases, with 18 bases between. This CDR3 is 14 amino acids long. CDR3 loop: CASSPRAGLGGYTF. CDR3 sequence (DNA): TGTGCCAGCAGCCCGAGGGCAGGATTGGGCGGCTACACCTTC.

This clone was seen a single time. The same CDR3 arises from other DNA sequences in this sample as well. The chain recombines TRBV7-3 with TRBJ2-3, with D possibly TRBD2 on 5 matching bases. The CDR3 has 14 amino acids. Trimming shortened V by 5 bases and J by 6 bases, and 15 bases separated the two germline ends. CDR1 and CDR2 (germline): SGHTA, FQGTGA. The CDR3 DNA follows: TGTGCCAGCAGCCTAAACGGGGTAACGGATACGCAGTATTTT. It is translated as CASSLNGVTDTQYF.

The gene calls are TRBV5-1 and TRBJ2-2; D gene uncertain. Germline CDR1 and CDR2: SGHRS and YFSETQ. The CDR3 is made up of 16 amino acids. Trimming left V 0 bases short and J 0 bases short, with 9 bases between. CDR3: CASSLASGANTGELFF. Written as DNA, the CDR3 is TGCGCCAGCAGCTTGGCCTCTGGAGCGAACACCGGGGAGCTGTTTTTT.

The V call is TRBV18, the J call TRBJ1-4; perhaps TRBD1 as D (6 bases). V shed 6 bases and J shed 4 bases, with 18 bases lying between them. CDR3 length: 16 residues. Germline values: CDR1 KGHSH, CDR2 LQKENI. For the CDR3, the DNA is TGTGCCAGCTCCTCCGAACCGGGACACCTTAATGAAAAACTGTTTTTT. Translation gives CASSSEPGHLNEKLFF. The full variable domain, rest sourced from reference TRBV18 and TRBJ1-4, is NAGVMQNPRHLVRRRGQEARLRCSPMKGHSHVYWYRQLPEEGLKFMVYLQKENIIDESGMPKERFSAEFPKEGPSILRIQQVVRGDSAAYFCASSSEPGHLNEKLFFGSGTQLSVL.

There are a few counts of this clone. The chain employs TRBV9 and TRBJ2-5; 8 nucleotides align to TRBD2. Germline V gene lookup returns CDR1 SGDLS and CDR2 YYNGEE. This CDR3 is 14 amino acids long. J lost 5 bases, V lost 3 bases, and 6 bases had no gene match. DNA for the CDR3: TGTGCCAGCAGCGACCTAGCGGGCGGGGAGACCCAGTACTTC. This sequence encodes CASSDLAGGETQYF.

The chain uses TRBV5-4 and TRBJ2-5; 11 positions match TRBD1. The CDR3 has 14 amino acids. Per germline, CDR1 SGHNT and CDR2 YYREEE (reference sequence). The V and J ends lost 3 bases and 5 bases, in that order; junction bases with no gene match: 3. The CDR3 spells CASSWGQGGETQYF. CDR3 nucleotides: TGTGCCAGCAGCTGGGGACAGGGGGGCGAGACCCAGTACTTC.

This clone was observed a handful of times. The J gene is TRBJ1-2, the V gene TRBV6-5; D is unresolved. CDR3 length equals 11 residues. Germline values: CDR1 MNHEY, CDR2 SVGAGI. Deletions cut 8 bases from V and 6 bases from J, with 10 bases between. The CDR3 nucleotides are TGTGCCAGCCGAACGCGGGATGGCTACACCTTC. This codes for CASRTRDGYTF.

The chain recombines TRBV9 with TRBJ2-7; D remains ambiguous. Trimming removed 3 bases from V and 3 bases from J, with 4 bases in between. The germline V gene encodes CDR1 SGDLS and CDR2 YYNGEE. The CDR3 sequence is 11 residues long. The CDR3 spells CASSDHYEQYF. The CDR3 coding sequence is TGTGCCAGCAGCGATCACTACGAGCAGTACTTC.

This sequence joins TRBV5-6 and TRBJ1-3, with D perhaps matching TRBD1 (6 bases). The CDR3 loop spans 14 amino acids. CDR1 SGHDT and CDR2 YYEEEE come from the germline V gene. V lost 0 bases and J 6 bases, leaving 10 bases between the germline ends. The CDR3 region is CASSLVGGTNTIYF. Here the CDR3 DNA reads TGTGCCAGCAGCTTGGTTGGGGGCACAAACACCATATATTTT.

The chain has TRBV30 and TRBJ2-7, with D possibly matching TRBD2 (5 bases). Trimming shortened V by 1 base and J by 2 bases, and 9 bases separated the two germline ends. In germline, CDR1 is GTSNPN, CDR2 SVGIG (reference sequence). This CDR3 region has 13 residues. The CDR3: CAWSGGFPYEQYF. CDR3 DNA sequence: TGTGCCTGGAGTGGCGGGTTTCCCTACGAGCAGTACTTC. Full variable domain (remainder filled in from reference TRBV30 and TRBJ2-7): SQTIHQWPATLVQPVGSPLSLECTVEGTSNPNLYWYRQAAGRGLQLLFYSVGIGQISSEVPQNLSASRPQDRQFILSSKKLLLSDSGFYLCAWSGGFPYEQYFGPGTRLTVT.